This T cell receptor (beta chain) was sequenced for a study of T cell responses to AZD1222 COVID-19 vaccine. Study details: Researchers grouped second doses given at about 4 or about 12 weeks into one pool. Study-wide findings and caveats: Repertoire sampling occurred only after the peak T cell response.

The CDR3 has 15 residues. V lost 5 bases and J lost 5; bases outside the gene matches: 5. Germline CDR1 is SEHNR and CDR2 is FQNEAQ (reference sequence). On this clone itself: The antigen remains undetermined.

Repertoires were generated with immunoSEQ multiplex PCR, while TCRdb's copy carries only in-frame clones and drops some. The sample includes approximately 180,000 clones, 90% of them seen just once. The input for sequencing was peripheral blood, taken on day 0 of AZD1222 vaccination. The clonotype comes from an adult in good health. This chain uses TRBV7-9 with TRBJ2-7; 14 positions agree with TRBD2. The chain's CDR3 is CASSAGLAGGNEQYF. As DNA, the CDR3 is TGTGCCAGCAGCGCCGGACTAGCGGGGGGTAACGAGCAGTACTTC.